This TCR beta chain was recovered during a study of shared clonotypes between healthy human individuals. Of note for this clone: The target antigen is unknown.

Naive CD4+ cells were CD45RA-selected; the remaining cells were memory. TCRdb's copy holds only in-frame clones and misses some; the assay was immunoSEQ multiplex PCR. The profile shows around 2.5 million clones, roughly 93% of them singletons. General observations from the study: Naive subsets typically showed greater estimated richness than memory subsets. Sampling included only blood; tissue repertoires likely differ.

The ends were cut back, 3 bases at V and 2 bases at J, with 14 bases in the middle. The CDR3 runs 16 residues. Per the germline V gene, CDR1 is SGHRS and CDR2 is YFSETQ. The sample consisted of naive CD4+ T cells from PBMCs. Subset reported: CD45RA+ positively selected. The clonotype comes from a man between 18 and 29 years old in good health. Some clones in this sample may be carry-over from other donors' samples. The genes are TRBV5-1 and TRBJ2-2; D possibly matches TRBD1 or TRBD2 (5 bases each). Here the CDR3 reads CASSSSGTVNTGELFF. DNA for the CDR3: TGCGCCAGCAGCTCTTCCGGGACGGTTAACACCGGGGAGCTGTTTTTT.